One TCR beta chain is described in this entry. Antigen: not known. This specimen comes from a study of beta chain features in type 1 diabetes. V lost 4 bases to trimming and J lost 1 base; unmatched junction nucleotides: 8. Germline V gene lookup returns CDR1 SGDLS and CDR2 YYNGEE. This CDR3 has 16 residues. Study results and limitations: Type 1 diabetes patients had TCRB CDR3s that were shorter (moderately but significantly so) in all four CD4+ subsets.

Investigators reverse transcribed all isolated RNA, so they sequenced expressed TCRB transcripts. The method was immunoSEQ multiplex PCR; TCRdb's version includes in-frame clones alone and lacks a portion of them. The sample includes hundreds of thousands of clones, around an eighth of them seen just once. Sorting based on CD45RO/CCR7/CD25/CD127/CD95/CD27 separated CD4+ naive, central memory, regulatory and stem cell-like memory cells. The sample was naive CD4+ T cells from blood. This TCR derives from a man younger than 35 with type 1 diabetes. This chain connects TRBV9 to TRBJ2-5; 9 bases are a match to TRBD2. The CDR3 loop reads CASSPGGTSFQETQYF. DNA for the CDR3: TGTGCCAGCAGCCCGGGGGGGACTAGCTTCCAAGAGACCCAGTACTTC.